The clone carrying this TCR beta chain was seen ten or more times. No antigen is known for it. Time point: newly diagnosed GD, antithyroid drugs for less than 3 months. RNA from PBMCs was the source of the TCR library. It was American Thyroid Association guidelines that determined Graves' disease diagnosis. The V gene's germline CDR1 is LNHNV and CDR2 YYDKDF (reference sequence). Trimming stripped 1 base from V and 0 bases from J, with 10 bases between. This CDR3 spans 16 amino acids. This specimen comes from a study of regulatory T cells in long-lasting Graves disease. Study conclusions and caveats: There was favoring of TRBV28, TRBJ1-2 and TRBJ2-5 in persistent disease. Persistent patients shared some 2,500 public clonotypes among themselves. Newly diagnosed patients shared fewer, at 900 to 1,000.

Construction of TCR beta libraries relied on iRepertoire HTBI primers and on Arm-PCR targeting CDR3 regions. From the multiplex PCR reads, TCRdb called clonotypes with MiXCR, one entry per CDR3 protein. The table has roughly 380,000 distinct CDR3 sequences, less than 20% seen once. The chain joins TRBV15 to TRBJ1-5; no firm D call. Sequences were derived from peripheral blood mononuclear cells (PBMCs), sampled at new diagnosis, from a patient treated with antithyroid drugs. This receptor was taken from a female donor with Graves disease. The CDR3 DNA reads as TGTGCCACCAGCAGAGGGGCAGCTTATAGCAATCAGCCCCAGCATTTT. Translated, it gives CATSRGAAYSNQPQHF. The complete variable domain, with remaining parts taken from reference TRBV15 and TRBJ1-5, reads DAMVIQNPRYQVTQFGKPVTLSCSQTLNHNVMYWYQQKSSQAPKLLFHYYDKDFNNEADTPDNFQSRRPNTSFCFLDIRSPGLGDTAMYLCATSRGAAYSNQPQHFGDGTRLSIL.